The clone carrying this TCR beta chain appeared a few times. TCRdb passed the 5' RACE reads through MiXCR, listing each CDR3 protein once. The sample lists roughly 130,000 distinct CDR3 sequences, around 9% occurring once. Germline CDR1 reads SGHRS; CDR2 reads YFSETQ. There are 15 residues in the CDR3. V shed 4 bases and J shed 5 bases, with 18 bases lying between them. The data were taken from a study of CD8 T cells in ankylosing spondylitis. This chain connects TRBV5-1 to TRBJ2-5; D perhaps matches TRBD1 (6 bases). The source is a male donor with ankylosing spondylitis or in good health (not recorded which). The sample consisted of blood, either unsorted or a sorted T cell fraction (not recorded which). The chain's CDR3 is CASSPTLDSGETQYF. CDR3 DNA sequence: TGCGCCAGCAGCCCCACCCTGGACAGCGGCGAGACCCAGTACTTC.